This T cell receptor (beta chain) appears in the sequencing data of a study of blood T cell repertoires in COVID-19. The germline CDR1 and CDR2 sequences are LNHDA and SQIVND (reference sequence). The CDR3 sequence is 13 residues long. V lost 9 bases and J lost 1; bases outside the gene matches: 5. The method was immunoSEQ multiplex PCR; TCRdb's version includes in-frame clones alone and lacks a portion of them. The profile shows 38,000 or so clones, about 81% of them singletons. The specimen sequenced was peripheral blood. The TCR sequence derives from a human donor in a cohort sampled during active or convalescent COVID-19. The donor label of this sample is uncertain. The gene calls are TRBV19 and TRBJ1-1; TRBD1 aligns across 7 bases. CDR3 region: CASSRDRNTEAFF. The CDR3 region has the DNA TGTGCCAGCTCCCGGGACAGGAACACTGAAGCTTTCTTT.